This T cell receptor (beta chain) was identified during a study of blood T cell repertoires in COVID-19. Study-wide background: Both acute and convalescent COVID-19 samples were obtained from the United States, Italy and Spain. PBMCs, B-cell-depleted T cells, or T cells provided the cDNA or gDNA that made up the material.

Authors' data handling: Quantification of nucleated cells was approximated via reference gene primer amplification. Produced via immunoSEQ multiplex PCR; TCRdb's table is partial and in-frame only. From that table come the V and J calls and clone size; the DNA was used to work out D and trimming. Found here are over 200,000 clones, more than 75% of them singletons; the top ten hold over 7.5%. This CDR3 contains 13 residues. Trimming took 2 bases from V and 3 from J, leaving 7 bases between them. CDR1 MNHEY and CDR2 SVGEGT come from the germline V gene. The sample taken for sequencing was peripheral blood. The receptor was derived from a middle-aged man who had recovered from COVID-19. The chain combines TRBV6-2 or TRBV6-3 with TRBJ1-1; D is unclear. The CDR3 DNA follows: TGTGCCAGCAGTTACGTTATCGACACTGAAGCTTTCTTT. This gives the protein CASSYVIDTEAFF.